Listed here are 10 T cell receptor beta chains from one sample, sequenced in a study of T cells after yellow fever vaccination. TCRdb reprocessed the 5' RACE reads via MiXCR and lists one record per CDR3 protein. In the table there are 140,000 to 150,000 distinct CDR3 sequences, 5% to 8% of which are singletons. Sequencing used CD4+ T cells sorted from PBMCs, obtained 10 days after the yellow fever booster vaccination. These receptors all stem from a man aged 25-40 years who received the YFV17D yellow fever vaccine.

This clonotype was detected ten times or more. V is TRBV12-3 or TRBV12-4 and J is TRBJ2-3; 7 positions match TRBD1. This CDR3 spans 16 amino acids. The V segment lost 5 bases and the J segment 2 bases; nucleotides outside the gene matches: 10. DNA for the CDR3: TGTGCCAGCAGTCCCAGGTCGGGACAGACCACAGATACGCAGTATTTT. It yields the protein CASSPRSGQTTDTQYF.

The sample holds many counts of this clonotype. The chain links TRBV7-2 to TRBJ1-2; D not resolved. The V gene's germline CDR1 is SGHTA and CDR2 FQGNSA. Trimming took 5 bases from V and 3 from J, leaving 13 bases between them. The CDR3 length is 14 residues. The CDR3 bases are TGTGCCAGCAGCACCCCCGGGAAAGACTATGGCTACACCTTC. It translates to CASSTPGKDYGYTF.

The sample holds many counts of this clonotype. This chain connects TRBV28 to TRBJ2-7, with TRBD2 as a possible D gene (6 bases). Germline V CDR1 and CDR2: MDHEN, SYDVKM. This CDR3 is built from 15 residues. The germline V and J ends were trimmed by 3 bases and 0 bases, with 12 bases remaining between them. This CDR3 is CASSLGGEDSYEQYF. As DNA, the CDR3 is TGTGCCAGCAGTTTGGGCGGGGAAGACTCCTACGAGCAGTACTTC.

This clonotype was observed at least ten times. This chain links TRBV7-2 with TRBJ2-7; D is unresolved. The CDR3 extends over 16 amino acids. Germline V gene sequence: CDR1 SGHTA, CDR2 FQGNSA. V lost 4 bases and J 5 bases, leaving 21 bases between the germline ends. CDR3: CASSSQRSGRRNEQYF. CDR3 nucleotide sequence: TGTGCCAGCAGCTCCCAGAGATCAGGACGGCGGAACGAGCAGTACTTC.

There are many counts of this clonotype. The rearrangement links TRBV15 to TRBJ2-1; D is possibly TRBD2 (5 bases). In germline, CDR1 is LNHNV, CDR2 YYDKDF (reference sequence). This CDR3 comprises 17 residues. V lost 5 bases and J lost 0, with 17 bases in between. DNA for the CDR3: TGTGCCACCAGCCGAGGGAGACCATCATCCTCCTACAATGAGCAGTTCTTC. This codes for CATSRGRPSSSYNEQFF.

The sample holds a few counts of this clonotype. The chain has TRBV12-3 or TRBV12-4 and TRBJ1-1; 7 bases fit TRBD1. The CDR3 spans 13 residues. V gave up 10 bases and J gave up 4 bases; unmatched junction bases: 9. CDR3 sequence (DNA): TGTGCCACCACCCCAGGGGGGAGCACTGAAGCTTTCTTT. This sequence encodes CATTPGGSTEAFF.

This chain links TRBV30 with TRBJ2-3, with D unclear. Germline CDR1 is GTSNPN and CDR2 is SVGIG (reference sequence). V dropped 2 bases and J dropped 4 bases, with 7 bases sitting between them. The CDR3 spans 12 residues. The CDR3: CAWSMGSDTQYF. The CDR3 DNA follows: TGTGCCTGGAGTATGGGTTCAGATACGCAGTATTTT. Based on the CDR3 plus reference TRBV30 and TRBJ2-3, the full variable domain is SQTIHQWPATLVQPVGSPLSLECTVEGTSNPNLYWYRQAAGRGLQLLFYSVGIGQISSEVPQNLSASRPQDRQFILSSKKLLLSDSGFYLCAWSMGSDTQYFGPGTRLTVL.

A note on this clonotype: This could be a read error, since a much larger clone is one nucleotide away. This sequence joins TRBV2 and TRBJ1-1, with D hard to call. The CDR3 is made up of 13 amino acids. CDR1 and CDR2 from the germline V gene are SNHLY and FYNNEI. The CDR3 region has the DNA TGTGACAGCAGTGAATTGATGAACACTGAAGCTTTCTTT. Its translation is CDSSELMNTEAFF.

This clonotype was detected ten times or more. The V gene is TRBV3-1, the J gene TRBJ2-7; D is unresolved. Trimming took 5 bases from V and 2 from J, leaving 4 bases between them. The germline V gene has CDR1 LGHDT and CDR2 YNNKEL (reference sequence). There are 11 residues in the CDR3. CDR3 sequence reads: CASSAPYEQYF. The CDR3 DNA is TGTGCCAGCAGCGCCCCCTACGAGCAGTACTTC.

The chain links TRBV5-1 to TRBJ1-1, with D tentatively TRBD1 (5 bases). The CDR3 has 13 residues. The germline CDR1 and CDR2 sequences are SGHRS and YFSETQ. Trimming removed 4 bases at V and 3 bases at J, with 10 bases between. CDR3 in DNA: TGCGCCAGCAGCCTGGACATCCACACTGAAGCTTTCTTT. The encoded protein is CASSLDIHTEAFF.